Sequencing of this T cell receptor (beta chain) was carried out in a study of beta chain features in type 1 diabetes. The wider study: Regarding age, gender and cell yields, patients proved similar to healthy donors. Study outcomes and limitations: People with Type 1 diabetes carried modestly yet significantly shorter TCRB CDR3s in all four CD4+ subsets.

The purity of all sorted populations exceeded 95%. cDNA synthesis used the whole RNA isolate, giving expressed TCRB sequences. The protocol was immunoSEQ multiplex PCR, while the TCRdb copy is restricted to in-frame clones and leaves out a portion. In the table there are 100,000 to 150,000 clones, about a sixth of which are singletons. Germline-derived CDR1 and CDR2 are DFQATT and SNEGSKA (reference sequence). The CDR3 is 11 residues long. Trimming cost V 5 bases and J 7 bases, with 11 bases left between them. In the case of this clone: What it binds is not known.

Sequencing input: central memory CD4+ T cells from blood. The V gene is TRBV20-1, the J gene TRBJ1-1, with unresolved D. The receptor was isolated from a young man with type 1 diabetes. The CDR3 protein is CSASPTVEAFF. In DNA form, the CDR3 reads TGCAGTGCTTCACCTACGGTTGAAGCTTTCTTT.